Listed below are T cell receptor beta chains from one sample, sequenced in a study of regulatory T cells in long-lasting Graves disease. TCRdb ran MiXCR on the multiplex PCR reads and lists one entry per CDR3 protein. The table has 390,000 or so distinct CDR3 sequences, 12% seen once. This sample also appeared in a second study, on T cells in Graves' hyperthyroidism and ophthalmopathy.

The specimen comprised peripheral blood mononuclear cells (PBMCs), sampled at new diagnosis, from a patient treated with antithyroid drugs. The source of these receptors is a woman aged 18-35 years with Graves disease. Each CDR3 is given with its conserved first and last residue.

j_call | v_call | cdr3_aa
TRBJ2-2 | TRBV28 | CASSLAGFDTGELFF
TRBJ2-1 | TRBV28 | CASIMGGIGSYNEQFF
TRBJ1-2 | TRBV4-1 | CASSRSEGYGYTF
TRBJ2-7 | TRBV6-9 | CASSYEGGSYEQYF
TRBJ1-5 | TRBV4-1 | CASSQDRNQPQHF
TRBJ1-3 | TRBV11-2 | CASSPRNDPSGNTIYF
TRBJ2-1 | TRBV5-4 | CASSLTGGPSEQFF
TRBJ2-1 | TRBV6-2/TRBV6-3 | CASSYLGWDNEQFF
TRBJ2-1 | TRBV2 | CASNGQLGGLEQFF
TRBJ1-2 | TRBV20-1 | CSAQQGGGGYTF
TRBJ2-2 | TRBV12-3/TRBV12-4 | CASSLARGLGPTGELFF
TRBJ2-1 | TRBV7-3 | CASSLSGGLYNEQFF
TRBJ1-4 | TRBV29-1 | CSVELGGSDEKLFF
TRBJ2-5 | TRBV30 | CASATGLAETQYF
TRBJ1-1 | TRBV4-1 | CASSPDINTEAFF
TRBJ1-5 | TRBV19 | CASSIVKIQPQHF
TRBJ2-3 | TRBV3-1 | CASSHRTSGRTDTQYF
TRBJ1-1 | TRBV3-1 | CASSRSITTTMNTEAFF
TRBJ2-1 | TRBV15 | CATSRANLPGNEQFF
TRBJ1-1 | TRBV20-1 | CSARSTSIDTEAFF
TRBJ2-2 | TRBV29-1 | CSASRVANTGELFF
TRBJ2-5 | TRBV7-2 | CASSFGLGRAETQYF
TRBJ1-5 | TRBV7-9 | CASSEDGDQPQHF
TRBJ1-2 | TRBV27 | CASRFGRAAGYTF
TRBJ1-2 | TRBV20-1 | CSAREGGQAWGYGYTF
TRBJ2-3 | TRBV7-3 | CASSLMSPDTQYF
TRBJ2-5 | TRBV12-3/TRBV12-4 | CASSYTGTPLGETQYF
TRBJ1-5 | TRBV20-1 | CSALLRNQPQHF
TRBJ2-1 | TRBV12-3/TRBV12-4 | CASSDGVFGNEQFF
TRBJ1-1 | TRBV30 | CAWNSGTGGTEAFF
TRBJ2-1 | TRBV10-3 | CAISVGASGYNEQFF
TRBJ1-5 | TRBV6-5 | CASSFGQPNQPQHF
TRBJ1-1 | TRBV7-2 | CASSLARENTEAFF